Listed below are T cell receptor beta chains from one sample, sequenced in a study of OX40 agonist ivuxolimab in advanced cancers. TCRdb keeps only in-frame clones here, not all; method: immunoSEQ multiplex PCR. The repertoire holds about 66,000 clones, with approximately 90% as singletons. The sequencing used CD4+ or CD8+ T cells sorted from blood, collected in a trial of the OX40 agonist ivuxolimab. These receptor sequences come from an adult with an advanced solid tumor such as melanoma, head and neck, liver or kidney cancer. Each CDR3 is given with its conserved first and last residue. The D gene is left open where the match is weak. A row's size may be missing; if present it is once, few, many or a size class.

TRBJ1-4 | NA | once | TRBV18 | CASSPGLEEKLFF | TGTGCCAGCTCACCAGGGCTCGAAGAAAAACTGTTTTTT
TRBJ2-5 | NA | NA | TRBV9 | CASSPDPRETQYF | TGTGCCAGCAGCCCGGACCCGAGAGAGACCCAGTACTTC
TRBJ2-1 | TRBD2 | NA | TRBV19 | CASSIGAGLAGHNEQFF | TGTGCCAGTAGTATAGGGGCGGGACTAGCGGGACACAATGAGCAGTTCTTC
TRBJ1-2 | NA | NA | TRBV11-2 | CASSFGAGNGYGYTF | TGTGCCAGCAGCTTCGGGGCGGGTAACGGCTATGGCTACACCTTC
TRBJ2-1 | NA | NA | TRBV5-4 | CASSFGDGVYNEQFF | TGTGCCAGCAGCTTCGGAGACGGAGTCTACAATGAGCAGTTCTTC
TRBJ1-5 | TRBD1 | NA | TRBV18 | CASSLTGVGQPQHF | TGTGCCAGCTCACTTACAGGGGTGGGTCAGCCCCAGCATTTT
TRBJ2-3 | TRBD2 | NA | TRBV19 | CASSIGGRVTDTQYF | TGTGCCAGTAGTATAGGAGGGAGGGTCACAGATACGCAGTATTTT
TRBJ1-1 | NA | NA | TRBV29-1 | CSVEAGLNTEAFF | TGCAGCGTTGAAGCAGGACTGAACACTGAAGCTTTCTTT
TRBJ2-7 | TRBD1 | once | TRBV28 | CGAGDRVHEQYF | TGTGGCGCAGGGGACAGGGTTCACGAGCAGTACTTC
TRBJ2-5 | NA | NA | TRBV6-1 | CASEVGSTEQETQYF | TGTGCCAGTGAGGTGGGTTCAACGGAGCAAGAGACCCAGTACTTC
TRBJ2-1 | NA | NA | TRBV13 | CASSLGGGPREQFF | TGTGCCAGCAGCTTAGGTGGTGGCCCCCGGGAGCAGTTCTTC
TRBJ2-3 | NA | NA | TRBV2 | CASRYSDTQYF | TGTGCCAGCAGGTACTCAGATACGCAGTATTTT
TRBJ2-2 | NA | NA | TRBV4-1 | CASSQGQVGELFF | TGCGCCAGCAGCCAGGGGCAGGTCGGGGAGCTGTTTTTT
TRBJ2-3 | NA | NA | TRBV4-1 | CASSQDGGKADTQYF | TGCGCCAGCAGCCAGGACGGGGGCAAGGCAGATACGCAGTATTTT
TRBJ2-5 | NA | once | TRBV29-1 | CSMRTTQETQYF | TGCAGCATGCGGACTACTCAAGAGACCCAGTACTTC
TRBJ2-3 | TRBD2 | NA | TRBV18 | CASSLPSGGTDTQYF | TGTGCCAGCTCACTTCCTAGCGGGGGGACAGATACGCAGTATTTT
TRBJ1-4 | NA | NA | TRBV9 | CASSAYGVGSNEKLFF | TGTGCCAGCAGCGCATATGGGGTTGGGTCTAATGAAAAACTGTTTTTT
TRBJ2-7 | NA | NA | TRBV28 | CASSPSGYHYEQYF | TGTGCCAGCAGTCCCAGTGGGTACCACTACGAGCAGTACTTC
TRBJ1-1 | NA | NA | TRBV19 | CASSVTADTEAFF | TGTGCCAGTAGTGTGACGGCCGACACTGAAGCTTTCTTT
TRBJ2-2 | NA | few | TRBV11-2 | CASSLLKDTGELFF | TGTGCCAGCAGCTTATTGAAGGACACCGGGGAGCTGTTTTTT
TRBJ2-4 | NA | few | TRBV5-1 | CASSLAGRGDIQYF | TGCGCCAGCAGCTTGGCCGGCAGGGGGGACATTCAGTACTTC
TRBJ1-1 | TRBD1 | NA | TRBV6-1 | CASSGPGMTGMNTEAFF | TGTGCCAGCAGTGGTCCCGGGATGACAGGGATGAACACTGAAGCTTTCTTT
TRBJ2-2 | TRBD2 | once | TRBV9 | CASSPRRGVGSGELFF | TGTGCCAGCAGCCCCCGGCGGGGGGTGGGTTCCGGGGAGCTGTTTTTT
TRBJ2-7 | TRBD1 | few | TRBV6-5 | CASRAGTGYEQYF | TGTGCCAGCAGAGCCGGGACAGGATACGAGCAGTACTTC
TRBJ1-5 | NA | NA | TRBV2 | CASSELRDSNQPQHF | TGTGCCAGCAGTGAGTTACGGGATAGCAATCAGCCCCAGCATTTT
TRBJ2-1 | NA | NA | TRBV19 | CASSRTDNEQFF | TGTGCCAGTAGCAGGACAGACAATGAGCAGTTCTTC
TRBJ2-7 | TRBD1 | once | TRBV2 | CASRAGQGVGGSYEQYF | TGTGCCAGCCGAGCGGGACAGGGGGTAGGCGGGTCCTACGAGCAGTACTTC
TRBJ2-3 | NA | once | TRBV11-2 | CASSLVATNADTQYF | TGTGCCAGCAGCTTAGTGGCGACTAACGCAGATACGCAGTATTTT
TRBJ1-1 | TRBD1 | NA | TRBV7-3 | CASSPTHGQGGTEAFF | TGTGCCAGCAGCCCCACCCATGGACAGGGGGGCACTGAAGCTTTCTTT
TRBJ2-2 | NA | NA | TRBV19 | CASSIGGRRTGELFF | TGTGCCAGTAGTATAGGAGGGAGGAGAACCGGGGAGCTGTTTTTT
TRBJ1-1 | NA | once | TRBV2 | CASSDELNTEAFF | TGTGCCAGCAGTGACGAGTTAAACACTGAAGCTTTCTTT
TRBJ2-4 | NA | NA | TRBV20-1 | CSASSETIQYF | TGCAGTGCTAGTAGTGAGACCATTCAGTACTTC
TRBJ2-7 | TRBD1 | NA | TRBV6-5 | CASSYNRDRVHEQYF | TGTGCCAGCAGTTACAACCGGGACAGGGTCCACGAGCAGTACTTC
TRBJ1-1 | NA | NA | TRBV29-1 | CSAGEGNTEAFF | TGCAGCGCTGGGGAGGGGAACACTGAAGCTTTCTTT